These 30 T cell receptor beta chains were all obtained from the same sample, sequenced in a study of T cells in women clearing cervical HPV infection. TCRdb's table, derived via immunoSEQ multiplex PCR, lists solely in-frame clones and lacks some. This sample's table has 35,000 to 45,000 clones. The specimen was blood buffy coat. Receptors were obtained from a woman aged 18-69 years with a cervical HPV16 infection that either progressed to CIN3+ or cleared (not recorded which).

With regard to this clone: Read data end 3 residues before the CDR3 end; the end is taken from the germline J gene. The rearrangement links TRBV20-1 to TRBJ2-3, with 10 nucleotides matching TRBD2. This CDR3 spans 15 amino acids. Germline loops: CDR1 DFQATT, CDR2 SNEGSKA (reference sequence). Losses at the gene ends were 4 bases for V and 5 bases for J; bases not matched to a gene: 9. CDR3 bases read: TGCAGTGCTAAGCAAGCGGGAGGGCGAGGAGATACG. Its protein product is CSAKQAGGRGDT. The entire CDR3 protein is CSAKQAGGRGDTQYF.

For this clone: The CDR3 end is not reached by the read, which stops 3 residues before it; the germline J gene fills it in. This sample includes further DNA sequences coding for the same CDR3. The rearrangement joins TRBV30 to TRBJ1-5, with a tentative D call TRBD1 (5 bases). Germline CDR1 is GTSNPN and CDR2 is SVGIG (reference sequence). This CDR3 has 13 amino acids. Trimming took off 4 bases at V and 1 base at J, with 8 bases between the two ends. The CDR3 loop is CAWTGGSNQPQHF. CDR3 bases read: TGTGCCTGGACGGGGGGGAGCAATCAGCCC.

Worth noting for this clone: The observed sequence ends 3 residues before the CDR3 terminus, with the missing tail filled in from the germline J gene. V and J are TRBV6-2 or TRBV6-3 and TRBJ1-1; 7 positions agree with TRBD1. Germline CDR1 MNHEY, CDR2 SVGEGT. The CDR3 spans 15 residues. Trimming at V came to 8 bases and at J to 6 bases, leaving 15 bases not matched to a gene. Partial CDR3 DNA: TGTGCCAGCTCGGTGGTACCCGGACAGGCGTCTGAA. As protein: CASSVVPGQASE. The entire CDR3 sequence reads CASSVVPGQASEAFF.

In the case of this clone: An end of the junction does not agree with germline; a read error may underlie this. Read coverage stops 3 residues before the CDR3 terminus; the germline J gene supplies the remainder. The genes are TRBV7-7 and TRBJ2-7, with D possibly being TRBD2 (5 bases). Germline loops: CDR1 SSHAT, CDR2 FNYEAQ (reference sequence). CDR3 size: 17 residues. The sequenced part of the CDR3 DNA is TGTGCTAGCAGCCCCCAGGCGCGGCGGGTCCCCTCCTACGAG. Translated, it gives CASSPQARRVPSYE. The full CDR3 protein is CASSPQARRVPSYEQYF.

For this clone: Read data end 3 residues before the CDR3 end; the end is taken from the germline J gene. The J gene is TRBJ1-4, the V gene TRBV4-2; weak D call: TRBD1 (6 bases). CDR3 length equals 15 residues. Germline CDR1 and CDR2: LGHNA and YNFKEQ. The chain's CDR3 is CASSQDLNMGTPLFF. CDR3 DNA (partial): TGTGCCAGCAGCCAAGACCTGAACATGGGGACACCA.

CDR3 amino acids: CASSRRQGAVSDTQYF. The DNA read from the CDR3 is TGTGCCAGCAGCCGTCGACAGGGGGCGGTCTCAGATACG. The chain links TRBV28 to TRBJ2-3, with TRBD1 identical over 10 bases. The read is 3 residues too short to cover the CDR3 end, so that end is filled in from the germline J gene. The CDR3 loop spans 16 amino acids. Germline assignment: CDR1 MDHEN and CDR2 SYDVKM. V was pared by 6 bases and J by 4 bases, with 10 bases of the junction left unmatched.

Remarks on this clone: The CDR3 end is not reached by the read, which stops 3 residues before it; the germline J gene fills it in. The gene calls are TRBV24-1 and TRBJ1-5; D gene unclear. Germline values: CDR1 KGHDR, CDR2 SFDVKD. This CDR3 contains 14 residues. V was trimmed by 3 bases and J by 4 bases, leaving 9 bases between them. The part of the CDR3 DNA that was read is TGTGCCACCAGTGATCACAGCCCTAATCAGCCC. Encoded protein: CATSDHSPNQP. The CDR3 in its entirety is CATSDHSPNQPQHF.

Details on this clone: The read ends 3 residues shy of where the CDR3 ends; the end is completed using the germline J gene. The rearrangement links TRBV30 to TRBJ1-4; 11 bases are a match to TRBD1. CDR3 size: 14 residues. Germline V gene lookup returns CDR1 GTSNPN and CDR2 SVGIG (reference sequence). The CDR3 sequence is CAWRTGTGGSPLFF. The sequenced CDR3 bases are TGTGCCTGGAGGACCGGGACAGGGGGTTCACCA.

In regard to this clone: The CDR3 end is not reached by the read, which stops 3 residues before it; the germline J gene fills it in. Different DNA sequences within this sample yield the same CDR3. This chain uses TRBV5-1 with TRBJ1-3, with 9 bases lining up with TRBD1. The CDR3 sequence is 17 residues long. The germline CDR1 and CDR2 sequences are SGHRS and YFSETQ. The ends lost 4 bases at V and 2 bases at J; junction bases unmatched: 10. The CDR3 bases that were read are TGCGCCAGCAGCACCATGACAGGGGGTTCGGCTGGAAACACC. Its protein product is CASSTMTGGSAGNT. The whole CDR3 protein reads CASSTMTGGSAGNTIYF.

Incomplete CDR3 DNA: TGCGCCAGCAGCCAAGAATCTATCGTAACCGTTCCTCAGCCC. Protein sequence: CASSQESIVTVPQP. The entire CDR3 protein is CASSQESIVTVPQPQHF. The chain carries TRBV4-1 and TRBJ1-5; D gene unclear. From the germline J gene comes the end of the CDR3, since the read stops 3 residues before it. This CDR3 contains 17 residues. V was cut by 0 bases and J by 6 bases, with 18 bases left in between. Germline-derived CDR1 and CDR2 are MGHRA and YSYEKL.

Comment on this clone: The read stops 3 residues short of the end of the CDR3; the missing end is completed from the germline J gene. The rearrangement uses TRBV11-2 and TRBJ1-3; tentative D call: TRBD1 (6 bases). The CDR3 runs to 14 residues. CDR1 and CDR2 (germline): SGHAT, FQNNGV. V lost 5 bases and J lost 2, with 10 bases in between. The CDR3 DNA, read in part, is TGTGCCAGCAGCCTACAGGGCCCTGGAAACACC. Translated, it gives CASSLQGPGNT. The complete CDR3 sequence is CASSLQGPGNTIYF.

Remarks on this clone: The read ends 3 residues shy of where the CDR3 ends; the end is completed using the germline J gene. This chain uses TRBV20-1 with TRBJ2-2; possible D gene TRBD1, 7 bases. The CDR3 spans 14 residues. The germline V gene encodes CDR1 DFQATT and CDR2 SNEGSKA (reference sequence). Partial CDR3 DNA: TGCAGTGCTGAGGAGGGGGCTGGGGCCAACGTG. Its translation is CSAEEGAGANV. The full-length CDR3 reads as CSAEEGAGANVLFF.

As concerns this clone: The missing CDR3 end, 3 residues past where the read stops, is filled in from the germline J gene. The chain couples TRBV19 to TRBJ1-5; 11 bases map to TRBD1. The CDR3 consists of 14 residues. Germline loops: CDR1 LNHDA, CDR2 SQIVND (reference sequence). After removal of 7 bases from V and 5 bases from J, the junction contained 4 bases not matched to a gene. This CDR3 is CASTPDRGHQPQHF. CDR3 DNA, as far as it was read: TGTGCCAGTACCCCGGACAGGGGGCATCAGCCC. The complete variable domain, with remaining parts taken from reference TRBV19 and TRBJ1-5, reads DGGITQSPKYLFRKEGQNVTLSCEQNLNHDAMYWYRQDPGQGLRLIYYSQIVNDFQKGDIAEGYSVSREKKESFPLTVTSAQKNPTAFYLCASTPDRGHQPQHFGDGTRLSIL.

In regard to this clone: The read stops 3 residues short of the end of the CDR3; the missing end is completed from the germline J gene. J is TRBJ1-1 and V is TRBV19, with 9 bases matching TRBD1. In germline, CDR1 is LNHDA, CDR2 SQIVND (reference sequence). The CDR3 spans 14 residues. V dropped 4 bases and J dropped 2; count of bases not matched to a gene: 2. CDR3 DNA (partial): TGTGCCAGTAGTACGGGACAGGGAAACACTGAA. Translated: CASSTGQGNTE. The CDR3 as a whole reads CASSTGQGNTEAFF. Variable domain in full (rest from reference TRBV19 and TRBJ1-1): DGGITQSPKYLFRKEGQNVTLSCEQNLNHDAMYWYRQDPGQGLRLIYYSQIVNDFQKGDIAEGYSVSREKKESFPLTVTSAQKNPTAFYLCASSTGQGNTEAFFGQGTRLTVV.

About this clone itself: The read is 3 residues too short to cover the CDR3 end, so that end is filled in from the germline J gene. This sequence joins TRBV27 and TRBJ1-5; D might be TRBD1 (6 bases). This CDR3 contains 14 residues. V shed 5 bases and J shed 4 bases, with 12 bases lying between them. Germline V gene lookup returns CDR1 MNHEY and CDR2 SMNVEV (reference sequence). CDR3 sequence: CASSPGHPNQPQHF. The part of the CDR3 DNA that was read is TGTGCCAGCAGTCCGGGACACCCAAATCAGCCC.

As for this clone: The junction shows a germline mismatch at one end, possibly a read error. The read finishes 3 residues shy of the CDR3 end, and the germline J gene is used to complete it. This sample also contains other DNA sequences that code for the same CDR3. V and J are TRBV30 and TRBJ1-3; possibly TRBD1 for D (5 bases). This CDR3 contains 14 residues. The germline gives CDR1 GTSNPN, CDR2 SVGIG (reference sequence). This CDR3 reads CAWSYRGSGNTIYF. The sequenced CDR3 bases are TGTGCCTGGAGTTATAGGGGCTCTGGAAACACG. The whole variable domain, remainder taken from reference TRBV30 and TRBJ1-3, is SQTIHQWPATLVQPVGSPLSLECTVEGTSNPNLYWYRQAAGRGLQLLFYSVGIGQISSEVPQNLSASRPQDRQFILSSKKLLLSDSGFYLCAWSYRGSGNTIYFGEGSWLTVV.

A word on this clone: The junction shows a germline mismatch at one end, possibly a read error. The sequence runs out 3 residues before the end of the CDR3; the remainder is reconstructed from the germline J gene. This sample includes further DNA sequences coding for the same CDR3. The rearrangement joins TRBV6-2 or TRBV6-3 to TRBJ2-2; 8 bases fit TRBD2. This CDR3 contains 15 residues. Looked up from germline, CDR1 is MNHEY and CDR2 is SVGEGT. Partial CDR3 DNA: TGTGCTAGCAGTGCGGGAGGTGGGCACACCGGGGAG. Protein sequence: CASSAGGGHTGE. The whole CDR3 sequence is CASSAGGGHTGELFF.

Worth noting for this clone: The read terminates 3 residues ahead of where the CDR3 ends, so the germline J gene completes it. This chain links TRBV28 with TRBJ2-7, with TRBD1 as a possible D gene (6 bases). Per the germline V gene, CDR1 is MDHEN and CDR2 is SYDVKM. The CDR3 runs to 12 residues. V was shortened by 1 base and J by 6 bases, with 7 bases between the two germline ends. The CDR3 is CASSLSRGEQYF. The CDR3 DNA, read in part, is TGTGCCAGCAGTTTATCCAGGGGCGAG.

As for this clone: The CDR3 end lies 3 residues beyond the end of the read and is filled in from the germline J gene. This chain links TRBV5-5 with TRBJ2-1, with 10 bases lining up with TRBD1. The CDR3 is made up of 15 amino acids. J lost 6 bases, V lost 1 base, and 4 bases had no gene match. From germline, CDR1 is SGHKS and CDR2 YYEKEE (reference sequence). Partial CDR3 DNA: TGTGCCAGCAGCTTGTGGGACAGGGGTAGCAATGAG. It yields the protein CASSLWDRGSNE. The full CDR3 protein is CASSLWDRGSNEQFF. The full variable domain, its missing parts supplied by reference TRBV5-5 and TRBJ2-1, is DAGVTQSPTHLIKTRGQQVTLRCSPISGHKSVSWYQQVLGQGPQFIFQYYEKEERGRGNFPDRFSARQFPNYSSELNVNALLLGDSALYLCASSLWDRGSNEQFFGPGTRLTVL.

As for this clone: The CDR3 is cut off 3 residues early in the read; its end comes from the germline J gene. This chain connects TRBV28 to TRBJ2-1, with 10 bases aligning to TRBD2. The germline CDR1 and CDR2 sequences are MDHEN and SYDVKM. Trimming took 4 bases from V and 2 from J; bases not matched to a gene: 8. The length of the CDR3 is 17 residues. The CDR3 loop reads CASSSPLAGEAYNEQFF. The sequenced CDR3 bases are TGTGCCAGCAGTTCCCCGCTAGCGGGAGAGGCCTACAATGAG.

Points on this clone: The read terminates 3 residues before the CDR3 end, so the remaining end is supplied by the germline J gene. This chain connects TRBV2 to TRBJ1-2, with TRBD1 matching over 11 bases. There are 14 residues in the CDR3. Germline loops: CDR1 SNHLY, CDR2 FYNNEI. CDR3 sequence reads: CASNRGQGGYDYTF. The part of the CDR3 DNA that was read is TGTGCCAGTAATAGGGGACAGGGGGGTTACGAC.

About this clone itself: The read halts 3 residues ahead of the CDR3 end, with the missing end drawn from the germline J gene. The V call is TRBV5-4, the J call TRBJ2-5; 11 nucleotides align to TRBD1. This CDR3 contains 16 residues. CDR1 is SGHNT, CDR2 YYREEE, per germline (reference sequence). The V gene end was trimmed by 3 bases and the J gene end by 2 bases; junction bases not matched to a gene: 6. The CDR3 reads CASSSGQGVSQETQYF. The DNA read from the CDR3 is TGTGCCAGCAGCTCGGGACAGGGGGTATCACAAGAGACC.

Notes on this clone: The read ends 3 residues before the CDR3 terminus; that terminus is restored from the germline J gene. The gene calls are TRBV5-8 and TRBJ1-2, with D perhaps TRBD1 (5 bases). The CDR3 has 15 residues. CDR1 and CDR2 from the germline V gene are SGHTS and YDEGEE. Trimming stripped 0 bases from V and 0 bases from J, with 9 bases between. The sequenced CDR3 bases are TGTGCCAGCAGCTTGGACAGGTTAGCTAACTATGGC. Its protein product is CASSLDRLANYG. The CDR3, in full, reads CASSLDRLANYGYTF.

Notes on this clone: The read falls 3 residues short of the CDR3 end, and the missing part is taken from the germline J gene. The V gene is TRBV7-8, the J gene TRBJ2-2, with TRBD1 identical over 10 bases. CDR1 and CDR2 from the germline V gene are SGHVS and FQNEAQ. The CDR3 has 18 amino acids. This CDR3 reads CASSFSGQGPEWGEKLFF. The covered CDR3 bases are TGTGCCAGCAGCTTTTCGGGACAGGGGCCAGAATGGGGTGAAAAG.

As for this clone: The missing CDR3 end, 3 residues past where the read stops, is filled in from the germline J gene. The chain uses TRBV7-9 and TRBJ2-4, with 12 bases identical to TRBD1. Germline CDR1 is SEHNR and CDR2 is FQNEAQ (reference sequence). The CDR3 is made up of 15 amino acids. The chain's CDR3 is CASSSAGTGGDGQYF. CDR3 DNA (partial): TGTGCCAGCAGCTCCGCCGGGACAGGGGGCGATGGT.

About this clone itself: The sequence runs out 3 residues before the end of the CDR3; the remainder is reconstructed from the germline J gene. The chain combines TRBV9 with TRBJ1-5; D is unclear. V was cut by 0 bases and J by 7 bases, with 8 bases left in between. CDR3 length equals 13 residues. Germline V lookup: CDR1 SGDLS, CDR2 YYNGEE. CDR3 protein: CASSVGPGQPQHF. CDR3 bases read: TGTGCCAGCAGCGTAGGGCCGGGGCAGCCC.

Remarks on this clone: The read comes to an end 3 residues before the CDR3 does, leaving the germline J gene to fill in the end. This rearrangement joins TRBV7-9 to TRBJ1-2, with TRBD1 identical over 9 bases. Germline values: CDR1 SEHNR, CDR2 FQNEAQ (reference sequence). The CDR3 covers 13 residues. CDR3 DNA, as far as it was read: TGTGCCAGCAGCTTGGGGACAGGGCACGAC. Protein sequence: CASSLGTGHD. The whole CDR3 is CASSLGTGHDYTF.

Remarks on this clone: Read data end 3 residues before the CDR3 end; the end is taken from the germline J gene. The chain recombines TRBV5-4 with TRBJ2-7, with 7 bases lining up with TRBD1. After removal of 3 bases from V and 4 bases from J, the junction contained 10 bases not matched to a gene. This CDR3 comprises 15 residues. Per germline, CDR1 SGHNT and CDR2 YYREEE (reference sequence). The DNA read from the CDR3 is TGTGCCAGCAGCTCCTCGACAGGGCCCCAATACGAG. Translation: CASSSSTGPQYE. The entire CDR3 is CASSSSTGPQYEQYF.

Turning to this clone: The sequence runs out 3 residues before the end of the CDR3; the remainder is reconstructed from the germline J gene. The rearrangement uses TRBV11-3 and TRBJ2-1; 11 bases fit TRBD2. The germline V gene encodes CDR1 SGHNT and CDR2 YENEEA. CDR3 length equals 15 residues. V gave up 5 bases and J gave up 7 bases; unmatched junction bases: 7. The CDR3: CASSPGLADGNEQFF. The CDR3 DNA, read in part, is TGTGCCAGCAGCCCGGGACTAGCGGATGGTAATGAG.

Regarding this clone: From the germline J gene comes the end of the CDR3, since the read stops 3 residues before it. V is TRBV18 and J is TRBJ1-1, with a tentative D call TRBD1 (6 bases). In germline, CDR1 is KGHSH, CDR2 LQKENI. The V end lost 3 bases, the J end lost 0 bases, and 11 bases lay between the germline ends. This CDR3 region has 15 residues. The CDR3 sequence: CASSPDRTMNTEAFF. Incomplete CDR3 DNA: TGTGCCAGCTCACCTGACAGGACCATGAACACTGAA.